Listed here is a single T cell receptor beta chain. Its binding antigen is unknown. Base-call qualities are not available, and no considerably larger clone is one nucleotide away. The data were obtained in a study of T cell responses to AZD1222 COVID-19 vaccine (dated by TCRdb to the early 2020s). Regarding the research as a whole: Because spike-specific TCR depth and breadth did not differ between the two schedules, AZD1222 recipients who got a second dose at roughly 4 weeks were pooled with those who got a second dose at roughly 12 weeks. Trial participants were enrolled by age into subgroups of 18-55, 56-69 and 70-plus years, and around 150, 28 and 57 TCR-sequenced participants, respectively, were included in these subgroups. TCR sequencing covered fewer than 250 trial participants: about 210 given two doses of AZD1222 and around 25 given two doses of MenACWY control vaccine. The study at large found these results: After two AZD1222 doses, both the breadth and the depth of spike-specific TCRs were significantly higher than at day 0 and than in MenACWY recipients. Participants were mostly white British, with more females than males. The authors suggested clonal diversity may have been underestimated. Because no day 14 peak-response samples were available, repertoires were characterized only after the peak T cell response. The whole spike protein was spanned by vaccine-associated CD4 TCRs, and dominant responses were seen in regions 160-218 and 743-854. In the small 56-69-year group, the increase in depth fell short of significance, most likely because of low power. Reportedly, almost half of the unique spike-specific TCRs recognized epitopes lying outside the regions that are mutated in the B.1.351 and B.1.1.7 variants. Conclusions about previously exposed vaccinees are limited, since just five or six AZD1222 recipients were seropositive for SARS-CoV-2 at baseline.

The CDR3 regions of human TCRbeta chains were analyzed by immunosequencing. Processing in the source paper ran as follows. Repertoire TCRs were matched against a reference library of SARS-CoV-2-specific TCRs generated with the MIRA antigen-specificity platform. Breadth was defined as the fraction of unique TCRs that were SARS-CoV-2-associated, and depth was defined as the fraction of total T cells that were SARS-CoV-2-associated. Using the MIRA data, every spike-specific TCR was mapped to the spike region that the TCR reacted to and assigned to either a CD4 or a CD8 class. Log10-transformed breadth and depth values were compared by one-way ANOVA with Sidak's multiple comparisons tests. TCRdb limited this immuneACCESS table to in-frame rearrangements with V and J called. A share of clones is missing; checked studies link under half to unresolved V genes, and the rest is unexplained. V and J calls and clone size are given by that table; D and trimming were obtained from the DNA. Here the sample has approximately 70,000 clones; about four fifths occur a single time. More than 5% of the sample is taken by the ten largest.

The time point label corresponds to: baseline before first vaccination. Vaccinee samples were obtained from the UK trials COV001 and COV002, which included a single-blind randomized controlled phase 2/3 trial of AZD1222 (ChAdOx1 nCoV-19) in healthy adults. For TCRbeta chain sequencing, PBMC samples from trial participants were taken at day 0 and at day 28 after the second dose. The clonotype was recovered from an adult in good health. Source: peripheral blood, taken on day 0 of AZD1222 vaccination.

The DNA sequence is given as TGCGCCAGCAGCCAAGATACGAGTCGAAGCGAAGCTTTCTTT. It translates as CASSQDTSRSEAFF. The V and J segments used are TRBV4-3 and TRBJ1-1; no confident D gene assignment can be made. The germline ends are 13 bases apart after V is trimmed by 0 bases and J by 8 bases. From the cysteine up to the phenylalanine, the CDR3 has a length of 14 residues. Just the 42-base CDR3 DNA is kept, in frame starting at base 1. CDR1 LGHNA and CDR2 YSLEER were looked up in the germline V gene.